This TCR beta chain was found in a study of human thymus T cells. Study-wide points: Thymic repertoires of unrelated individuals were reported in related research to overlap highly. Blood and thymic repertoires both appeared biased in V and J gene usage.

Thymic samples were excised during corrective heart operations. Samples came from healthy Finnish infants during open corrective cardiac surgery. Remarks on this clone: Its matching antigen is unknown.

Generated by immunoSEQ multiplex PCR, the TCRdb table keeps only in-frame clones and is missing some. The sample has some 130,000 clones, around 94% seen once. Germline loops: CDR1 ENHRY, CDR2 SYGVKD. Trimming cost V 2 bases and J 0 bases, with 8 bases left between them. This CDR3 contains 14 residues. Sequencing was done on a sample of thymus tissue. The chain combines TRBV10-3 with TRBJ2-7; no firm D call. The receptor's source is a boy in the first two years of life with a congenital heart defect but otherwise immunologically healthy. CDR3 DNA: TGTGCCATCAGTGAGACAAGGAGCTCCTACGAGCAGTACTTC. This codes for CAISETRSSYEQYF.